The sample holds a few counts of the clone carrying this T cell receptor beta chain. Enrolled during active infection, Seattle patients were then followed longitudinally. V was shortened by 6 bases and J by 0 bases, with 9 bases between the two germline ends. The CDR3 is made up of 15 amino acids. Germline V gene data show CDR1 as MNHEY and CDR2 as SMNVEV (reference sequence). This sample was taken from a study of blood T cell repertoires in COVID-19. Study overall: From T cells, B-cell-depleted T cells, or PBMCs came the material, which was cDNA or gDNA.

Profiling relied on immunoSEQ multiplex PCR, and the TCRdb table lists in-frame clones only, not all of them. The sample has 80,000 to 100,000 clones, 70% to 90% seen once. This TCR derives from a man aged 50-59 years with COVID-19, enrolled during active disease. The sample consisted of peripheral blood. The chain links TRBV27 to TRBJ1-6; tentative D call: TRBD1 (6 bases). CDR3 sequence (DNA): TGTGCCAGCAGAGGACAGAACTCCTATAATTCACCCCTCCACTTT. Translation gives CASRGQNSYNSPLHF.